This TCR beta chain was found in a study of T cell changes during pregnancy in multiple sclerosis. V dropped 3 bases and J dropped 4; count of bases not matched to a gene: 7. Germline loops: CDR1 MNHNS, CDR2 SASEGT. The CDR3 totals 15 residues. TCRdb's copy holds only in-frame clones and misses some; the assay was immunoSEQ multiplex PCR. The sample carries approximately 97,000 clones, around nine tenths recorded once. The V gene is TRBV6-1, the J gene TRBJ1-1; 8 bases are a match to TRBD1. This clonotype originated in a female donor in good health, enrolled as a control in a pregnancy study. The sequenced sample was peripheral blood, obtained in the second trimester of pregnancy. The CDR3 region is CASSDYRGRGTEAFF. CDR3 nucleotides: TGTGCCAGCAGTGACTACAGGGGGAGAGGCACTGAAGCTTTCTTT.